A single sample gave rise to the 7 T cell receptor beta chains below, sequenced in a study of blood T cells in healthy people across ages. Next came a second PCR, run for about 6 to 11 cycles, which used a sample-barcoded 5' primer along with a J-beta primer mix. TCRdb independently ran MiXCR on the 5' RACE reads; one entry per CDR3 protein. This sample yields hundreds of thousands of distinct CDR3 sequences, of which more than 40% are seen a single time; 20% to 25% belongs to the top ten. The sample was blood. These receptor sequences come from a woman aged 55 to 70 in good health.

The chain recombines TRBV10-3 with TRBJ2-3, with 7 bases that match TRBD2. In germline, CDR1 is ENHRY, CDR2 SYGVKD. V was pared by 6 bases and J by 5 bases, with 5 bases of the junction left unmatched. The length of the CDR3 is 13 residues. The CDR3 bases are TGTGCCATCAGAGACTCTAGCGGAGATACGCAGTATTTT. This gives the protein CAIRDSSGDTQYF.

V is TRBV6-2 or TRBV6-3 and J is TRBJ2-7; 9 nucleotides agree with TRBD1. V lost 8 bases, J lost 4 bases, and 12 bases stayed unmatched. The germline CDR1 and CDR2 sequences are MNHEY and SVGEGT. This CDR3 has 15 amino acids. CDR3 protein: CASRDTGTGRYEQYF. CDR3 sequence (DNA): TGTGCCAGCCGTGATACCGGGACAGGGCGTTACGAGCAGTACTTC.

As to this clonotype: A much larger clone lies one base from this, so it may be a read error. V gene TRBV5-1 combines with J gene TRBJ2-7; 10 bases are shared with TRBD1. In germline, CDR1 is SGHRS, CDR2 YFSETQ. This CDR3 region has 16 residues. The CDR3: CASSFTGTGASCEQYF. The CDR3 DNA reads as TGCGCCAGCAGCTTTACCGGGACAGGGGCCTCCTGCGAGCAGTACTTC.

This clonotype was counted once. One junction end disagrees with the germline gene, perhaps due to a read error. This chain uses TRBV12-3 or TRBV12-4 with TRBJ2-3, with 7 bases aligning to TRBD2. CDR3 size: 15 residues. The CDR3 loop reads CDSSFASGNTDTQYF. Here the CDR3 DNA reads TGTGACAGCAGTTTCGCTAGCGGAAACACAGATACGCAGTATTTT.

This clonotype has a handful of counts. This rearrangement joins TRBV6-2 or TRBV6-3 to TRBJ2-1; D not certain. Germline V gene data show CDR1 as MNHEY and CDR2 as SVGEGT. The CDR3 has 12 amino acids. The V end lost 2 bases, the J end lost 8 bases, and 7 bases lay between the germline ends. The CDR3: CASSYAAYEQFF. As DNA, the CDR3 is TGTGCCAGCAGTTACGCAGCGTATGAGCAGTTCTTC.

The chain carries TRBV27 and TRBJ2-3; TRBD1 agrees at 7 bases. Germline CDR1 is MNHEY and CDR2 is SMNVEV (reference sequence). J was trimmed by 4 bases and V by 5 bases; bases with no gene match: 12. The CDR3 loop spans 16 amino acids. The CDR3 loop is CASSTPGQTGPDTQYF. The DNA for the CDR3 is TGTGCCAGCAGTACCCCGGGACAGACGGGTCCAGATACGCAGTATTTT.

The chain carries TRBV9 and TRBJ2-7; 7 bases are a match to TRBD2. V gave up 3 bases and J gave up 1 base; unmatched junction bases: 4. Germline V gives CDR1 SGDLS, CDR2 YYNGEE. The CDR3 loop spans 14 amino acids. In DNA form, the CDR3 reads TGTGCCAGCAGCGAACGGGACTATTCCTACGAGCAGTACTTC. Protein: CASSERDYSYEQYF.